The rows below give T cell receptor beta chains drawn from one sample of a study of blood T cell repertoires in COVID-19. Assay: immunoSEQ multiplex PCR; the TCRdb copy retains only in-frame clones and omits some. The table shows about 49,000 clones, with about 85% occurring only once. The specimen sequenced was peripheral blood. Receptors originate from a man between 40 and 49 years old with active COVID-19. CDR3s include the opening cysteine and the closing phenylalanine or tryptophan. A D gene is named only where the DNA matches it firmly. For some rows the clone size is stated as once, few or many, or as a class when expanded; others skip it.

clone_size,v_call,j_call,cdr3_length,d_call,cdr3_nt,cdr3_aa
NA,TRBV27,TRBJ1-2,17,NA,TGTGCCAGCAGCTCGACCGGGCTCCCTATAGGGGTCTATGGCTACACCTTC,CASSSTGLPIGVYGYTF
NA,TRBV9,TRBJ2-7,14,NA,TGTGCCAGCAGCAAAGTAGAGGTGGTCTACGAGCAGTACTTC,CASSKVEVVYEQYF
once,TRBV3-1/TRBV3-2,TRBJ1-6,16,NA,TGTGCCAGCAGCCAAGAACCAGGGGTTTTTAATTCACCCCTCCACTTT,CASSQEPGVFNSPLHF
NA,TRBV28,TRBJ2-7,15,TRBD1,TGTGCCAGCAGCTCGCCGGACAGGGGGTCCTACGAGCAGTACTTC,CASSSPDRGSYEQYF
NA,TRBV6-5,TRBJ1-2,13,NA,TGTGCCAGCAGCGCCTCACAGGGATATGGCTACACCTTC,CASSASQGYGYTF
NA,TRBV5-5,TRBJ2-3,14,NA,TGTGCCAGCAGCCCCCCGGTGAGCACAGATACGCAGTATTTT,CASSPPVSTDTQYF
NA,TRBV19,TRBJ2-7,13,NA,TGTGCCAGTAGTATAGGGACACCGTTGGAGCAGTACTTC,CASSIGTPLEQYF
NA,TRBV19,TRBJ1-2,15,NA,TGTGCCAGTAGTAGATCGACAGGAGCTAACTATGGCTACACCTTC,CASSRSTGANYGYTF
NA,TRBV28,TRBJ2-3,16,TRBD1,TGTGCCAGCAGTATACGAGGCGCAGGGGGCCCAGATACGCAGTATTTT,CASSIRGAGGPDTQYF
NA,TRBV28,TRBJ1-5,12,NA,TGTGCCAGCAGTACACCGGGACTGCCCCAGCATTTT,CASSTPGLPQHF
NA,TRBV5-1,TRBJ2-7,16,TRBD2,TGCGCCAGCAGCACCGTAGCGGGACAACCTCCGGACGAGCAGTACTTC,CASSTVAGQPPDEQYF
few,TRBV11-2,TRBJ2-3,15,TRBD1,TGTGCCAGCAGCTTTGGGACAGACAAAACAGATACGCAGTATTTT,CASSFGTDKTDTQYF
NA,TRBV5-1,TRBJ2-5,15,NA,TGCGCCAGCAGCCCCCCGGTGGAGGGCAGGGAGACCCAGTACTTC,CASSPPVEGRETQYF
NA,TRBV2,TRBJ2-7,15,NA,TGTGCCAGCCAAGCCGACCGGACTAACCGCTACGAGCAGTACTTC,CASQADRTNRYEQYF
once,TRBV19,TRBJ1-2,18,TRBD1,TGTGCCAGTAGTACCTGGGACAGGGGCCAGAGGGATAATTATGGCTACACCTTC,CASSTWDRGQRDNYGYTF
NA,TRBV24-1,TRBJ2-1,16,TRBD2,TGTGCCACCAGTCGCCCTAGCGGACACAGTGGGAATGAGCAGTTCTTC,CATSRPSGHSGNEQFF
NA,TRBV19,TRBJ1-2,13,TRBD1,TGTGCCAGTAGTTTTGGACAGGTCTATGGCTACACCTTC,CASSFGQVYGYTF
NA,TRBV4-2,TRBJ1-4,19,TRBD1,TGTGCCAGCAGCCAAGTCACGGTAGGGGGCGTTGGTACTAATGAAAAACTGTTTTTT,CASSQVTVGGVGTNEKLFF
NA,TRBV18,TRBJ2-2,16,TRBD2,TGTGCCAGCTCACCACCGGGACTAGAGCACACCGGGGAGCTGTTTTTT,CASSPPGLEHTGELFF
NA,TRBV20-1,TRBJ2-3,12,NA,TGCAGTGCTAGTTTTGGGCCCGATACGCAGTATTTT,CSASFGPDTQYF
NA,TRBV7-9,TRBJ2-6,18,TRBD1,TGTGCCAGCAGTGGAAAACGGGACAGGGTAGGTGGGGCCAACGTCCTGACTTTC,CASSGKRDRVGGANVLTF
NA,TRBV27,TRBJ2-2,12,NA,TGTGCCAGCAGTTTCGTCCGCGGGGAGCTGTTTTTT,CASSFVRGELFF
NA,TRBV30,TRBJ1-5,13,NA,TGTGCCTGGAGTAGTCAGGGGCGTCAGCCCCAGCATTTT,CAWSSQGRQPQHF
NA,TRBV6-1,TRBJ1-1,13,NA,TGTGCCAGCAGTGAGGGCGAGAACACTGAAGCTTTCTTT,CASSEGENTEAFF
NA,TRBV19,TRBJ2-5,16,TRBD2,TGTGCCAGTAGTATCAGGAGCGGGACTAGCCCGGCGGCCCAGTACTTC,CASSIRSGTSPAAQYF
NA,TRBV5-6,TRBJ1-3,12,NA,TGTGCCTCCGAGGGGGTTGGAAACACCATATATTTT,CASEGVGNTIYF
NA,TRBV15,TRBJ2-7,19,TRBD2,TGTGCCACCAGTCCATTGAGGGGGTCTACTAGCGGACGTTCCTACGAGCAGTACTTC,CATSPLRGSTSGRSYEQYF
NA,TRBV6-5,TRBJ1-5,15,TRBD1,TGTGCCAGCAGACCTGGACAGGGATCGGGGCAGCCCCAGCATTTT,CASRPGQGSGQPQHF
NA,TRBV28,TRBJ2-7,11,NA,TGTGCCAGCAAGTCAGGGATCGAGCAGTACTTC,CASKSGIEQYF
NA,TRBV28,TRBJ2-1,16,NA,TGTGCCAGCAGTTTCTCCCCGAGGAGGACCTACAATGAGCAGTTCTTC,CASSFSPRRTYNEQFF
NA,TRBV10-1,TRBJ2-2,14,TRBD2,TGCGCCACCCCCGGACGGAGCGGGGTCGGGGAGCTGTTTTTT,CATPGRSGVGELFF
NA,TRBV6-5,TRBJ1-1,13,NA,TGTGCCAGCCGGCGTGGGGGGGACACTGAAGCTTTCTTT,CASRRGGDTEAFF
NA,TRBV14,TRBJ1-4,15,NA,TGTGCCAGCAGCCAAGTGGGGGGGCGTCGGGAAAAACTGTTTTTT,CASSQVGGRREKLFF
NA,TRBV5-1,TRBJ2-7,14,NA,TGCGCCAGCAGGCCTTTGACATACTCCTACGAGCAGTACTTC,CASRPLTYSYEQYF
NA,TRBV28,TRBJ1-1,12,NA,TGTGCCAGCAGTGTTATGAACACTGAAGCTTTCTTT,CASSVMNTEAFF
NA,TRBV28,TRBJ2-1,14,TRBD2,TGTGCCAGCAGTTCGGGACTAGCGGGAGGGGAGCAGTTCTTC,CASSSGLAGGEQFF
once,TRBV11-2,TRBJ1-2,15,NA,TGTGCCAGCAGCCCCACATCAGGGGTCACCTATGGCTACACCTTC,CASSPTSGVTYGYTF
NA,TRBV28,TRBJ2-1,13,NA,TGTGCCTTGAGCGGTAGCTCCTACAATGAGCAGTTCTTC,CALSGSSYNEQFF
NA,TRBV5-6,TRBJ1-5,17,NA,TGTGCCAGCAGCCAAGTCGGAACTCAGGATAGCAATCAGCCCCAGCATTTT,CASSQVGTQDSNQPQHF
few,TRBV29-1,TRBJ2-2,11,TRBD1,TGCAGCGGAGGGACAGACCCCGAGCTGTTTTTT,CSGGTDPELFF
NA,TRBV27,TRBJ2-1,19,TRBD2,TGTGCCAGCAGTTTCCAGGGACTAGCGGGAGGGCCACTATACAATGAGCAGTTCTTC,CASSFQGLAGGPLYNEQFF
NA,TRBV18,TRBJ1-5,18,NA,TGTGCCAGCTCACCACCGAAGGCGCCGGGACAAGACAATCAGCCCCAGCATTTT,CASSPPKAPGQDNQPQHF
few,TRBV10-3,TRBJ2-7,13,TRBD2,TGTGCCATCAGTGACGGGGGGTGGGACGAGCAGTACTTC,CAISDGGWDEQYF
few,TRBV28,TRBJ1-4,17,NA,TGTGCCAGCAGTTTTGCCAGGGCTTTGACAAACGATGAAAAACTGTTTTTT,CASSFARALTNDEKLFF
NA,TRBV28,TRBJ2-6,17,TRBD2,TGTGCCAGCAGTTTTAAGGGACTACTCTCTGGGGCCAACGTCCTGACTTTC,CASSFKGLLSGANVLTF
NA,TRBV19,TRBJ2-1,16,TRBD2,TGTGCCAGTAAGGGACTAGCGGCCAGCTCCTACAATGAGCAGTTCTTC,CASKGLAASSYNEQFF